One and the same sample provided the 7 T cell receptor beta chains below, sequenced in a study of T cell repertoires in cytomegalovirus infection. No antigen has been identified for these receptors. MiXCR, run by TCRdb on the reads, gives a single entry per CDR3 protein. The data contain about 770,000 distinct CDR3 sequences, about 28% of them singletons. The source was cultured CD8+ T cells from PBMCs, collected from culture after CMV antigen stimulation. These receptor sequences come from a human donor in good health (CMV status not recorded). Some clones in this sample may be carry-over from other donors' samples.

The chain combines TRBV4-1 with TRBJ2-2; TRBD1 aligns across 8 bases. J lost 1 base, V lost 3 bases, and 13 bases had no gene match. Looked up from germline, CDR1 is MGHRA and CDR2 is YSYEKL. This CDR3 spans 19 amino acids. The CDR3 bases are TGCGCCAGCAGCCACCATGGGACAGGAGCAAAGGTGAACACCGGGGAGCTGTTTTTT. It specifies CASSHHGTGAKVNTGELFF.

This clonotype appeared many times. The chain uses TRBV7-8 and TRBJ2-1, with 10 bases lining up with TRBD2. With V trimmed by 3 bases and J by 2 bases, 10 bases remained unmatched. Germline-derived CDR1 and CDR2 are SGHVS and FQNEAQ. The CDR3 is 18 residues long. CDR3 amino acids: CASSFYQRGGGAYNEQFF. CDR3 nucleotide sequence: TGTGCCAGCAGCTTTTACCAGCGGGGGGGAGGCGCCTACAATGAGCAGTTCTTC.

CDR3 DNA: TGTGCCAGCAGTTACTTTAGGGAATCGTACAATGAGCAGTTCTTC. Translation gives CASSYFRESYNEQFF. V and J are TRBV6-8 and TRBJ2-1; D is undetermined. CDR1 and CDR2 from the germline V gene are MNHGY and SAAAGT. V lost 1 base to trimming and J lost 4 bases, with 11 bases between them. The CDR3 contains 15 residues.

The chain is built from TRBV11-2 and TRBJ2-7; D gene ambiguous. Germline values: CDR1 SGHAT, CDR2 FQNNGV. The CDR3 length is 12 residues. Here the CDR3 reads CASSFGPYKQYV. CDR3 sequence (DNA): TGTGCCAGCAGCTTCGGCCCCTACAAGCAGTACGTC.

DNA for the CDR3: TGTGCCAGCAGCTTGGACGACGCCGGGGGGGAGACCCAGTACTTC. Its protein is CASSLDDAGGETQYF. V gene TRBV5-5 combines with J gene TRBJ2-5; 7 bases are shared with TRBD2. V shed 0 bases, J shed 5 bases, and the junction held 7 bases outside the gene matches. The CDR3 length is 15 residues. Germline values: CDR1 SGHKS, CDR2 YYEKEE (reference sequence).

The CDR3 DNA reads as TGTGCCAGCATAGACAGACAACGGAGTTCTGGGGCCAACGTCCTGACTTTC. This encodes CASIDRQRSSGANVLTF. The chain joins TRBV9 to TRBJ2-6; D is perhaps TRBD1 (5 bases). Germline CDR1 reads SGDLS; CDR2 reads YYNGEE. This CDR3 is 17 amino acids long. Deletions cut 6 bases from V and 1 base from J, with 17 bases between.

The rearrangement uses TRBV19 and TRBJ1-1; D possibly corresponds to TRBD1 (5 bases). The CDR3 is 14 amino acids. The germline gives CDR1 LNHDA, CDR2 SQIVND (reference sequence). V lost 5 bases to trimming and J lost 4 bases, with 14 bases between them. The CDR3 loop is CASSSGRSATEAFF. The DNA for the CDR3 is TGTGCCAGTAGTTCGGGACGGTCGGCCACTGAAGCTTTCTTT.